This T cell receptor beta chain is from a study of identical twins. V lost 3 bases and J lost 3, with 12 bases in between. This CDR3 is 15 amino acids long. One entry per CDR3 protein, called by TCRdb with MiXCR from the 5' RACE reads. The sample records around 340,000 distinct CDR3 sequences, approximately 8.7% being singletons. Material for sequencing was naive T cells sorted from blood. V is TRBV12-3 or TRBV12-4 and J is TRBJ2-1; the D gene is possibly TRBD2 (5 bases). The sequence derives from a woman between 50 and 59 years old in good health. DNA for the CDR3: TGTGCCAGCAGTTTCGAAGCGGTGATCTACAATGAGCAGTTCTTC. It translates to CASSFEAVIYNEQFF.